These 4 T cell receptor beta chains were sequenced from one sample in a study of blood T cells in healthy people across ages. With a J-beta primer mix and a sample-barcoded 5' primer, a second PCR ran about 7 to 12 cycles. Using its own MiXCR run on the 5' RACE reads, TCRdb lists one record per CDR3 protein. The data contain about 540,000 distinct CDR3 sequences, 24% of them seen just once; the ten biggest clones take up roughly 10%. The same sample was also studied in work on T cells of mothers and their children.

Sequencing was carried out using blood. These receptors all stem from a boy aged 10-17 years in good health.

This clonotype came up a few times. CDR3: CASSEIDRPYGYTF. In DNA form, the CDR3 reads TGTGCCAGCAGTGAAATAGACAGGCCCTATGGCTACACCTTC. This chain links TRBV25-1 with TRBJ1-2; D perhaps matches TRBD1 (6 bases). Germline CDR1 is MGHDK and CDR2 is SYGVNS. Between the trimmed V and J ends, which lost 2 bases and 4 bases, there was a span of 11 bases. CDR3 length: 14 amino acids.

V usage is TRBV25-1 and J usage is TRBJ1-2, with 10 positions matching TRBD1. Trimming at V came to 1 base and at J to 8 bases, leaving 7 bases not matched to a gene. CDR1 is MGHDK and CDR2 is SYGVNS in the germline V gene. This CDR3 contains 15 residues. CDR3 sequence (DNA): TGTGCCAGCAGTGAATCTGGGACAGGGGTTCGGGGCTACACCTTC. It encodes CASSESGTGVRGYTF.

This clonotype came up a few times. The chain uses TRBV20-1 and TRBJ1-1; no clear D gene. Germline loops: CDR1 DFQATT, CDR2 SNEGSKA (reference sequence). V was trimmed by 5 bases and J by 7 bases, leaving 17 bases between them. The CDR3 is 13 amino acids. CDR3 amino acids: CSAPSYSTLEAFF. In DNA form, the CDR3 reads TGCAGTGCTCCAAGCTATTCAACCCTTGAAGCTTTCTTT.

Written as DNA, the CDR3 is TGCGCCAGCAGCCAAACTCTAGCGGAGATTCAAGAGACCCAGTACTTC. Encoded protein: CASSQTLAEIQETQYF. The genes are TRBV4-1 and TRBJ2-5; 7 positions agree with TRBD2. The trim removed 2 bases at V and 2 bases at J, leaving 8 bases unmatched. Per the germline V gene, CDR1 is MGHRA and CDR2 is YSYEKL. There are 16 residues in the CDR3.